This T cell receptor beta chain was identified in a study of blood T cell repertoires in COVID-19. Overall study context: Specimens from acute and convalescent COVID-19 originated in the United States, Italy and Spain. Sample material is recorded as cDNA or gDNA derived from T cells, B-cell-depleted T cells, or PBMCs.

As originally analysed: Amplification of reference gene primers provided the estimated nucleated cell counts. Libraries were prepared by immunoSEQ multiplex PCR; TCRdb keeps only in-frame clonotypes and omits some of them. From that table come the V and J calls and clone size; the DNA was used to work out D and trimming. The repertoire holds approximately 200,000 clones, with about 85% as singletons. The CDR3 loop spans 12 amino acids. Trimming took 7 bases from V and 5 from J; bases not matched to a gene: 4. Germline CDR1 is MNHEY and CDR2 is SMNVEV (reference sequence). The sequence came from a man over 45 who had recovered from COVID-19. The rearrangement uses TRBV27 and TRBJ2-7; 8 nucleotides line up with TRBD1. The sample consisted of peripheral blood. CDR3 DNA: TGTGCCAGCACTGACAGGGGCCACGAGCAGTACTTC. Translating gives CASTDRGHEQYF.